This T cell receptor beta chain was identified in a study of memory CD4+ T cells and cytomegalovirus serostatus. TCRdb's table, derived via immunoSEQ multiplex PCR, lists solely in-frame clones and lacks some. The table has 50,000 to 60,000 clones, about 80% seen once. Deletions cut 0 bases from V and 0 bases from J, with 13 bases between. Germline V gives CDR1 SGHRS, CDR2 YFSETQ. The CDR3 has 16 residues. The sort gate was single viable CD3+CD4+CD8-CD45RO+ cells for memory CD4+ T cells. The source of this sequence is an adult in good health and CMV-seropositive. The rearrangement uses TRBV5-1 and TRBJ2-7, with D perhaps matching TRBD1 (6 bases). The sample was memory CD4+ T cells from blood. DNA of the CDR3: TGCGCCAGCAGCTTGGGCTGGGGGCTGTCCTCCTACGAGCAGTACTTC. It specifies CASSLGWGLSSYEQYF. Full variable domain (remainder filled in from reference TRBV5-1 and TRBJ2-7): KAGVTQTPRYLIKTRGQQVTLSCSPISGHRSVSWYQQTPGQGLQFLFEYFSETQRNKGNFPGRFSGRQFSNSRSEMNVSTLELGDSALYLCASSLGWGLSSYEQYFGPGTRLTVT.